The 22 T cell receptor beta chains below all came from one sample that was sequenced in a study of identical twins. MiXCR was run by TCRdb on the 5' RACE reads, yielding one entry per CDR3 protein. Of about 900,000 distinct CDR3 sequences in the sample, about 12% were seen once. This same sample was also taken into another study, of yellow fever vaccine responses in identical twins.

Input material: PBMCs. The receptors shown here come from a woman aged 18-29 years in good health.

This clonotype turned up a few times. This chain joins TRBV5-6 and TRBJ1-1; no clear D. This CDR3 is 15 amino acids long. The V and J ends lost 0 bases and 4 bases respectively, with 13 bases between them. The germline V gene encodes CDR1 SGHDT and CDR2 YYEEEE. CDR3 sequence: CASSLVDQAVTEAFF. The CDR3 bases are TGTGCCAGCAGCTTGGTGGACCAGGCGGTCACTGAAGCTTTCTTT.

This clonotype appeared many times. The CDR3 DNA sequence: TGCAGTGCCAACCAGGGTAGCAATCAGCCCCAGCATTTT. This sequence encodes CSANQGSNQPQHF. The chain couples TRBV20-1 to TRBJ1-5; D might be TRBD1 (5 bases). V lost 6 bases, J lost 0 bases, and 9 bases lay in between. There are 13 residues in the CDR3. CDR1 and CDR2 from the germline V gene are DFQATT and SNEGSKA (reference sequence).

In DNA form, the CDR3 reads TGCAGCGTTGCGACTCCTGATCGGAACATTCAGTACTTC. This encodes CSVATPDRNIQYF. This chain joins TRBV29-1 and TRBJ2-4; D not resolved. The germline V gene has CDR1 SQVTM and CDR2 ANQGSEA. V was cut by 4 bases and J by 7 bases, with 14 bases left in between. The CDR3 extends over 13 amino acids.

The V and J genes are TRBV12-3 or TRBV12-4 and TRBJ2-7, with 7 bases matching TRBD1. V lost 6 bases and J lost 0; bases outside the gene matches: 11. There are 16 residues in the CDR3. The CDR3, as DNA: TGTGCCAGCAGAATTTTACAGGGGAAAGGCTCCTACGAGCAGTACGTC. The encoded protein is CASRILQGKGSYEQYV.

Here the CDR3 reads CASNSLGLNTEAFF. DNA for the CDR3: TGTGCCAGTAACAGCCTAGGCTTGAACACTGAAGCTTTCTTT. The chain joins TRBV19 to TRBJ1-1, with D hard to call. Deletions cut 7 bases from V and 0 bases from J, with 12 bases between. There are 14 residues in the CDR3. Germline CDR1 reads LNHDA; CDR2 reads SQIVND (reference sequence).

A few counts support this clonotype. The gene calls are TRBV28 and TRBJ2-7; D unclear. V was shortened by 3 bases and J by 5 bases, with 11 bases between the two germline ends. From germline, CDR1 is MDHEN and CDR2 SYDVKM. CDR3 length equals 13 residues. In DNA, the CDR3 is TGTGCCAGCAGTTTCCCTACGATTAACGAGCAGTACTTC. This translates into CASSFPTINEQYF.

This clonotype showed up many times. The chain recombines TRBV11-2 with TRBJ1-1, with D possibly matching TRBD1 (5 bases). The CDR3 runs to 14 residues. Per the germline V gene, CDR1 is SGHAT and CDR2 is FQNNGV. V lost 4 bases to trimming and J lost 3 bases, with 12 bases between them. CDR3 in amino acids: CASSSLRDDTEAFF. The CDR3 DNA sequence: TGTGCCAGCAGCTCTCTCAGGGATGACACTGAAGCTTTCTTT.

The DNA for the CDR3 is TGCGCCAGCAGCCGATGGTACCAAGAGACCCAGTACTTC. Protein: CASSRWYQETQYF. This chain joins TRBV5-1 and TRBJ2-5; D is unresolved. With 4 bases removed from V and 0 bases from J, the gap between germline ends came to 7 bases. Germline V gene data show CDR1 as SGHRS and CDR2 as YFSETQ. CDR3 size: 13 residues.

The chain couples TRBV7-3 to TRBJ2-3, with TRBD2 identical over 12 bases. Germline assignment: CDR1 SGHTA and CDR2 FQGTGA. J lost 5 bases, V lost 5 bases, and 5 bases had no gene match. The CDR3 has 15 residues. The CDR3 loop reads CASSGGLAGLDTQYF. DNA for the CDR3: TGTGCCAGCAGCGGTGGACTAGCGGGATTAGATACGCAGTATTTT.

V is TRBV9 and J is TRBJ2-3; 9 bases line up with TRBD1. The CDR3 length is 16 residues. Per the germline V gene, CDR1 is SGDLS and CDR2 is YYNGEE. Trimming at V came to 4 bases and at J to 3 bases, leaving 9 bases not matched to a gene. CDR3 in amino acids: CASSIRTGERTDTQYF. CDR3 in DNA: TGTGCCAGCAGCATAAGGACAGGGGAGAGAACAGATACGCAGTATTTT.

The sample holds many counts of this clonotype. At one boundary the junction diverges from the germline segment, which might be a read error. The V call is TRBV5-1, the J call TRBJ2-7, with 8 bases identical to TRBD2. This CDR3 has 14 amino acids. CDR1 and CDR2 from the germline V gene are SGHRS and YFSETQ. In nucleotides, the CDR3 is TGTGCCAGCAGTCCAGGACTAGCTTCCTACGAGCAGTACTTC. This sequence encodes CASSPGLASYEQYF.

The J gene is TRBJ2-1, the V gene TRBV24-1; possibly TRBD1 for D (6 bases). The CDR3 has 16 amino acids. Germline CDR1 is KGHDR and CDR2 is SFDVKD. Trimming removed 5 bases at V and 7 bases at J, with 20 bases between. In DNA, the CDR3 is TGTGCCACCAGTGCCATTTGGGCCGGGACAAAAAATGAGCAGTTCTTC. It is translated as CATSAIWAGTKNEQFF.

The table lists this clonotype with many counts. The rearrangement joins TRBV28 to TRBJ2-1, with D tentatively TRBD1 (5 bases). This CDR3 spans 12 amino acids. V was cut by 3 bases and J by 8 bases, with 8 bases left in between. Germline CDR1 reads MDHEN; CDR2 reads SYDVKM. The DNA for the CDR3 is TGTGCCAGCAGTTTCAGCAGGGATGAGCAGTTCTTC. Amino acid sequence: CASSFSRDEQFF.

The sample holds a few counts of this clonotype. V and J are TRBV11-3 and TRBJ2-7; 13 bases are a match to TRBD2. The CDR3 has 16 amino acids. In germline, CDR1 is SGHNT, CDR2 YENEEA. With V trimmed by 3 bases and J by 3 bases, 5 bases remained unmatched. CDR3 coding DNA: TGTGCCAGCAGCTTGGGGACTAGCGGGATCCTCTACGAGCAGTACTTC. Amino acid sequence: CASSLGTSGILYEQYF.

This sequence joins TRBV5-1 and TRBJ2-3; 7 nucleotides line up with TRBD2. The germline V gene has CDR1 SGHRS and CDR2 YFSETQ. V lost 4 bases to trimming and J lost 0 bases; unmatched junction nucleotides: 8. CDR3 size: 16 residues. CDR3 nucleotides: TGCGCCAGCAGCCACCAGCGGGGTTCTAGCACAGATACGCAGTATTTT. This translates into CASSHQRGSSTDTQYF.

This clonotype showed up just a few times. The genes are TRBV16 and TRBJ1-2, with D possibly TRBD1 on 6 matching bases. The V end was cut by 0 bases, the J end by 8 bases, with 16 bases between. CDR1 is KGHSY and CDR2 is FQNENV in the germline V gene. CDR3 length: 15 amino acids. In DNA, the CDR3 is TGTGCCAGCAGCCAATCCGGCTACGGGGGCCGGGGCTACACCTTC. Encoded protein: CASSQSGYGGRGYTF.

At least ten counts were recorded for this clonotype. For the CDR3, the DNA is TGTGCCAGCAGCCAAGGTGGACTCCACCCTGGCTACACCTTC. This codes for CASSQGGLHPGYTF. The chain carries TRBV3-1 and TRBJ1-2; no clear D gene. V lost 1 base and J lost 7, with 13 bases in between. The CDR3 runs to 14 residues. Germline assignment: CDR1 LGHDT and CDR2 YNNKEL (reference sequence).

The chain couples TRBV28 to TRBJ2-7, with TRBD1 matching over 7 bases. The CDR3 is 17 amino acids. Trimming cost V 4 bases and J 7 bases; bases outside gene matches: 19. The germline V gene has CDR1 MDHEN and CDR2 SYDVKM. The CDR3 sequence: CASSSEDRALASREQYF. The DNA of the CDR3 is TGTGCCAGCAGTTCCGAAGACAGGGCTCTTGCTTCGCGGGAGCAGTACTTC.

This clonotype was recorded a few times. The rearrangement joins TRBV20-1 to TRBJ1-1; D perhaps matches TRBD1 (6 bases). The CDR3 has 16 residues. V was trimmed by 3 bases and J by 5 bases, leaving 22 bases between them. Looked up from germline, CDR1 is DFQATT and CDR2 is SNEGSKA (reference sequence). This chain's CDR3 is CSASMVPRGAPTEAFF. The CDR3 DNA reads TGCAGTGCTAGCATGGTCCCCCGGGGGGCGCCTACTGAAGCTTTCTTT.

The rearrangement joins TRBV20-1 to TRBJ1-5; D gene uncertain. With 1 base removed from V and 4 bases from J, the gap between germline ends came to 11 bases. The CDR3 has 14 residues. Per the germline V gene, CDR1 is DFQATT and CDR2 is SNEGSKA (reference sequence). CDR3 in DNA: TGCAGTGCTAGAGCCGCCAGCGGTAATCAGCCCCAGCATTTT. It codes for CSARAASGNQPQHF.

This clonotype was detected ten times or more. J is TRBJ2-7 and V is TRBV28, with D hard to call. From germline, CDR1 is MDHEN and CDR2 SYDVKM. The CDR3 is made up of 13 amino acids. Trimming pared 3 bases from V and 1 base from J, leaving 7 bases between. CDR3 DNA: TGTGCCAGCAGTTTGGGCAGATCCTACGAGCAGTACTTC. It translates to CASSLGRSYEQYF.

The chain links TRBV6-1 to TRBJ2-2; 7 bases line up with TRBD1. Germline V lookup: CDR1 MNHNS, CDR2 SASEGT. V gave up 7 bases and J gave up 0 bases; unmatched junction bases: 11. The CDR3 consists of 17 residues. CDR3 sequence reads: CASTRTGKTSNTGELFF. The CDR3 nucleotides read TGTGCCAGCACTCGGACAGGCAAGACATCGAACACCGGGGAGCTGTTTTTT.